This T cell receptor beta chain stems from a study of cytomegalovirus exposure and HLA in healthy donors (dated by TCRdb to 2016 to 2017). Regarding the study in general: In an earlier analysis of roughly 500 of the donors, about 270 Gb of sequence data and 120 million or so unique TCR beta sequences from 150 million to 200 million T cells were reported. An early release covering about 600 HLA-typed donors comprised 250 to 350 gigabases of sequencing data and tens of millions of unique TCR sequences. The genetic ancestry cluster associated with self-reported Caucasian donors included around four fifths of the roughly 410 genotyped donors. The aim of the study was to test whether cataloging public T cell receptors could identify signatures of past pathogen exposure. The study used immunosequencing to profile the T cell repertoires of approximately 640 subjects and linked those repertoires to cytomegalovirus serostatus. In addition to the first cohort of around 670 subjects, a separate validation cohort of 120 different subjects was used. The study combined high-throughput TCR immunosequencing, statistical association of individual TCRs with disease status, and machine learning to predict cytomegalovirus infection status. In a later analysis, previously published TCR beta repertoires from several hundred donors were re-analyzed and high-resolution HLA genotyping was added so that TCR occurrence patterns could be studied. Rather than drawing on any new phenotypic data, the later analysis identified candidate immune exposures from TCR beta sequences and the way those sequences occurred across donors. An earlier analysis of roughly 580 of the donors used high-throughput TCR beta sequencing to judge whether each TCR beta V gene segment behaved as functional or pseudogenic. Donor age, sex, ethnicity and CMV serostatus were compiled alongside the repertoire data. In a later genetic analysis, genome-wide SNP genotypes for about 60% of the 666 donors were used, and that subset was treated as a discovery cohort. Every repertoire in the discovery cohort had been generated on one and the same sequencing platform. Class I and class II HLA loci were covered by the typing at four-digit resolution. The number of typed donors differed by locus: about 620-630 for A, B, C, DRB1 and DQB1; 500 to 550 for DQA1; some 590 for DPA1; and around 450 for DPB1. Four or five DR-DQ haplotypes were treated as single units for association and clustering because of strong linkage in the cohort. On average, around 230,000 unique TCR beta nucleotide sequences were sequenced per donor among 398 genotyped donors of the cohort, with about 19% of those sequences being non-productive.

The cohort was made up of about 670 healthy bone marrow donors. All cohort members were sampled while nominally healthy, although unrecorded immune exposures were likely present. The donor was CMV seropositive and belonged to the group of 250 to 300 seropositive cohort members. A peripheral blood sample was provided by each donor, and peripheral blood mononuclear cells were used for TCR beta sequencing. Genomic DNA was extracted from the blood cell samples with the Qiagen DNeasy Blood Extraction Kit. Comments on this clone: The target of this receptor is not known.

Points the paper makes about the study in general: A later analysis found that TCR association rates varied across HLA loci, with DRB1 alleles showing the most associated TCRs and HLA-C alleles the fewest. Because counts were too low, roughly 18 rarely observed V segments, including chromosome 9 orphons, were left out of the earlier analysis of 587 of the donors. Presence/absence analyses assumed roughly uniform sequencing depth across donors, an assumption that may not hold. The study gave a list of 150 to 200 TCR beta chains associated with cytomegalovirus. For the cohort, immune exposure information was limited to CMV serostatus. Assigning TCR associations to individual alleles was difficult when HLA alleles, especially DR and DQ, strongly co-occurred. A later genetic analysis associated a missense DCLRE1C variant with V-gene and J-gene trimming of TCR beta chains, and an independent cohort replicated the association. Several of the top co-occurrence clusters appeared to be linked to parvovirus B19, influenza, CMV and Epstein-Barr virus, according to a later analysis. Correlated functional status among segregating V segments might be attributable to linkage disequilibrium, but an unknown experimental factor could not be ruled out. Because HLA typing was unavailable for some donors at each locus, only the typed subset was used in association tests. In vitro tests confirmed that a few of the cytomegalovirus-associated TCR beta chains recognize cytomegalovirus antigens. A later analysis associated some 17,000 TCR beta sequences with specific HLA alleles at a false discovery rate of 0.05. In a later genetic analysis, fewer N-insertions in productive TCRs were reported among donors in an Asian-associated ancestry cluster than the roughly 700-donor mean. The classifier was reported to diagnose cytomegalovirus status with high specificity and sensitivity in both the original and validation cohorts. The authors suggested that the approach could potentially be generalized to other disease states and immunological phenotypes. In an earlier analysis of more than 450 of the donors, most TCR beta V segments were observed in productive rearrangements about 90% or about 30% of the time, broadly matching IMGT annotations. A later analysis found that most CMV-associated TCR beta chains appeared HLA-restricted, with HLA associations seemingly driven largely by CMV exposure. Compared with equally common non-associated chains, HLA-associated TCR beta chains in a later analysis were more clonally expanded and had lower generation probabilities. A further reported finding was that TCR beta sequences accurately predicted the HLA-A and HLA-B alleles for most subjects in the first cohort. Most TCR sequences were observed very rarely across donors, whereas some public TCRs were present in many individuals. The cohort was sequenced for TCR beta chains only, and without alpha or paired-chain data the features that could be detected were limited. A group of highly shared sequence variants was considered likely to be a technical artifact of the sequencing pipeline.

The library was built by means of the immunoSEQ multiplex PCR assay. The multiplex PCR relied on a mix of 60 forward primers for TCR Vbeta segments and 13 reverse primers for TCR Jbeta segments. The CDR3 region of rearranged TCR beta genes was amplified from genomic DNA by a multiplex PCR assay. The amplified TCR beta libraries were sequenced on the Illumina HiSeq System as 87-base-pair reads. Per the original workflow: Across the 500 to 750 repertoires, a later analysis counted tens of millions of unique TCR beta chains, around 11 million of which were shared by at least two donors. To remove PCR and sequencing errors, raw reads were error-corrected and collapsed into unique sequences using a nearest-neighbor algorithm that merged closely related sequences. CDR3 sequences were aligned to IMGT reference sequences to assign V, D and J gene segments. For a sequence to be retained, at least a six-nucleotide match to both a V gene segment and a J gene segment was required. A rearrangement counted as productive if the CDR3 had no stop codons and remained in frame with V and J, and every other rearrangement counted as non-productive. CDR3 was defined according to IMGT convention as the region running from the second conserved V-encoded cysteine to the conserved J-encoded phenylalanine. The earlier analysis of 587 of the donors excluded sequences that lacked an unambiguous match to a single V gene segment. An earlier analysis of fewer than 750 of the donors classified V segments as functional when productive rearrangements were above 56.7% and as segregating when the standard deviation between donors was above 5%. A statistical classification framework was built to diagnose cytomegalovirus status from the catalog of TCR beta chain sequences. In a later analysis, TCR nucleotide sequences were compared against IMGT/GENE-DB human TR gene sequences so that V and J genes could be assigned. The TCRdist pipeline was used in a later analysis to assign CDR3 sequences and most-parsimonious VDJ recombination scenarios. A later analysis defined each TCR beta chain by its CDR3 amino acid sequence plus V-gene family, and excluded reads lacking a unique V-gene family. As a way to deal with suspected cross-contamination and a sequencing artifact, a later analysis dropped approximately 570 nucleotide sequences that were highly shared and had low generation probability. In a later analysis, a clonal expansion index for each public chain was calculated from normalized within-repertoire ranks of inferred template counts. In a later analysis, generation probabilities were computed with a VDJ recombination model fitted to out-of-frame rearrangements, and the resulting probabilities were checked against IGoR. In a later analysis, hypergeometric tests were used to score TCR-TCR, TCR-HLA and TCR-CMV co-occurrence, with a repertoire-size bias correction applied to TCR pairs. False discovery rates were estimated in a later analysis by permuting HLA or CMV assignments 20 times. In a later analysis, co-occurring TCRs were grouped with DBSCAN, and TCRdist sequence similarity was added when clustering was performed within HLA-allele-positive subsets. Repertoires with fewer than 30,000 or more than 120,000 public chains, plus five repertoires with anomalous nucleotide sharing, were excluded from co-occurrence clustering. Entries here come from immuneACCESS through TCRdb and include only in-frame sequences with V and J called. Some clones fail to appear in such tables; in the studies checked, an unresolved V gene covers under half of the shortfall, and the cause of the remainder is unknown. V, J and clone size derive from that table, while D and trimming were established from the DNA sequence. This specimen's table enumerates about 200,000 clones. Roughly 1.2% of the sample comes from the top ten.

Material: PBMCs. The TCR comes from a girl under 10 years old in good health and CMV-seropositive.

DNA sequence: TGTGCCAGCAGCTTCATAGCGGGAGGTACCTACAATGAGCAGTTCTTC. Translation gives CASSFIAGGTYNEQFF. The sequence is built from TRBV28 and TRBJ2-1; TRBD2 lines up with 10 middle nucleotides. Reading the germline V gene gives CDR1 MDHEN and CDR2 SYDVKM. For this chain, trimming is 6 bases at the V end and 2 bases at the J end, and the number of junction bases without a gene match is 7. The CDR3 holds 16 amino acids from the cysteine to the phenylalanine. Kept here is only the CDR3 DNA, which spans 48 bases and is read in frame from base 1. The CDR3, completed at both ends by the reference TRBV28 and TRBJ2-1 genes, gives the full variable domain DVKVTQSSRYLVKRTGEKVFLECVQDMDHENMFWYRQDPGLGLRLIYFSYDVKMKEKGDIPEGYSVSREKKERFSLILESASTNQTSMYLCASSFIAGGTYNEQFFGPGTRLTVL.